The next 16 T cell receptor beta chains were all read from a single sample in a study of blood T cells in healthy people across ages. Using a J-beta primer mix together with a sample-barcoded 5' primer, a second PCR was run for roughly 6 to 11 cycles. One entry per CDR3 protein results from TCRdb running MiXCR on the 5' RACE reads. Here the sample spans 700,000 or so distinct CDR3 sequences, roughly 43% being singletons. The sample taken for sequencing was blood. These receptor sequences come from a man older than 75 in good health.

The V gene is TRBV20-1, the J gene TRBJ2-1; TRBD1 or TRBD2 may be the D gene (5 bases each). The CDR3 spans 15 residues. CDR1 DFQATT and CDR2 SNEGSKA come from the germline V gene (reference sequence). V was pared by 4 bases and J by 13 bases, with 26 bases between. CDR3 loop: CSAMLGTGTKETQFF. In DNA form, the CDR3 reads TGCAGTGCTATGTTAGGGACCGGGACGAAAGAGACCCAGTTCTTC.

This clonotype was seen more than once but under ten times. The V call is TRBV29-1, the J call TRBJ2-1; D is uncertain. The CDR3 runs 12 residues. Trimming shortened V by 5 bases and J by 9 bases, and 14 bases separated the two germline ends. Germline CDR1 is SQVTM and CDR2 is ANQGSEA. The CDR3 loop reads CSVSHRVGEQFF. The CDR3 DNA reads TGCAGCGTTTCTCATCGAGTGGGTGAGCAGTTCTTC.

This clonotype occurred many times. The chain couples TRBV3-1 to TRBJ2-6; D might be TRBD2 (6 bases). CDR1 and CDR2 (germline): LGHDT, YNNKEL (reference sequence). This CDR3 has 17 residues. The V end was cut by 4 bases, the J end by 0 bases, with 13 bases between. Here the CDR3 reads CASSREIGGSGANVLTF. CDR3 bases: TGTGCCAGCAGCCGAGAGATCGGGGGCTCTGGGGCCAACGTCCTGACTTTC.

The table lists this clonotype with a count of one. The chain links TRBV5-4 to TRBJ2-3; 7 nucleotides match TRBD1. Germline loops: CDR1 SGHNT, CDR2 YYREEE (reference sequence). CDR3 length: 15 amino acids. The V gene end was trimmed by 0 bases and the J gene end by 6 bases; junction bases not matched to a gene: 7. CDR3 in DNA: TGTGCCAGCAGCTTGGCGACAGGGCCAATGGATACGCAGTATTTT. As protein: CASSLATGPMDTQYF.

This clonotype has more than one count but fewer than ten. This chain connects TRBV24-1 to TRBJ2-5; a possible D gene is TRBD2 (6 bases). Germline V gives CDR1 KGHDR, CDR2 SFDVKD. There are 13 residues in the CDR3. The V end was cut by 3 bases, the J end by 3 bases, with 7 bases between. This chain's CDR3 is CATSDRGKETQYF. The CDR3 DNA reads TGTGCCACCAGTGATCGGGGGAAAGAGACCCAGTACTTC.

The J gene is TRBJ2-7, the V gene TRBV29-1; 12 positions agree with TRBD2. Germline CDR1 is SQVTM and CDR2 is ANQGSEA. With 3 bases clipped from V and 7 bases from J, the junction kept 7 bases outside the gene matches. The CDR3 spans 14 residues. CDR3 bases: TGCAGCGTTGATATGGGACTAGCGGGCAATGAGCAGTACTTC. As protein: CSVDMGLAGNEQYF.

This clonotype was picked up a small number of times. This rearrangement joins TRBV2 to TRBJ1-5; 7 bases align to TRBD1. Germline V gene data show CDR1 as SNHLY and CDR2 as FYNNEI. Trimming removed 9 bases from V and 6 bases from J; junction bases left unmatched: 5. This CDR3 has 12 residues. Written as DNA, the CDR3 is TGTGCCAGTGACAGGGATGGTCAGCCCCAGCATTTT. It codes for CASDRDGQPQHF.

Many counts were recorded for this clonotype. This chain uses TRBV7-2 with TRBJ1-2; D uncertain. Trimming cost V 3 bases and J 2 bases, with 10 bases left between them. Per germline, CDR1 SGHTA and CDR2 FQGNSA. This CDR3 comprises 14 residues. CDR3 residues: CASSFPALNYGYTF. As DNA, the CDR3 is TGTGCCAGCAGCTTTCCAGCTCTGAACTATGGCTACACCTTC.

This clonotype was detected many times. The CDR3 DNA is TGTGCCAGCAGCTTACAGCTAGACACAGATACGCAGTATTTT. This codes for CASSLQLDTDTQYF. The chain joins TRBV7-2 to TRBJ2-3; D gene unclear. Germline CDR1 and CDR2: SGHTA and FQGNSA. CDR3 length equals 14 residues. V was cut by 2 bases and J by 2 bases, with 8 bases left in between.

CDR3 nucleotides: TGTGCCAGCAGTCCTCATGGCACCCTCCAACCGCGGACCCAGTACTTC. This sequence encodes CASSPHGTLQPRTQYF. The chain is built from TRBV7-7 and TRBJ2-5; D not resolved. V lost 6 bases, J lost 7 bases, and 24 bases lay in between. The CDR3 totals 16 residues. From germline, CDR1 is SSHAT and CDR2 FNYEAQ (reference sequence).

This clonotype was seen more than once but under ten times. The gene calls are TRBV5-1 and TRBJ2-3; the D gene is possibly TRBD1 (6 bases). Germline V CDR1 and CDR2: SGHRS, YFSETQ. V shed 4 bases and J shed 2 bases, with 11 bases lying between them. This CDR3 is 14 amino acids long. The CDR3 here is CASSGGRPTDTQYF. The CDR3 DNA reads TGCGCCAGCAGCGGGGGCCGACCCACAGATACGCAGTATTTT.

The chain couples TRBV30 to TRBJ2-2, with TRBD1 as a possible D gene (6 bases). Trimming left V 3 bases short and J 4 bases short, with 12 bases between. This CDR3 is 14 amino acids long. Per the germline V gene, CDR1 is GTSNPN and CDR2 is SVGIG (reference sequence). The CDR3 DNA sequence: TGTGCCTGGAGGAGGGCAGGGGCCACCGGGGAGCTGTTTTTT. Residues: CAWRRAGATGELFF.

The rearrangement links TRBV6-2 or TRBV6-3 to TRBJ2-3; a possible D gene is TRBD2 (6 bases). The CDR3 covers 18 residues. Looked up from germline, CDR1 is MNHEY and CDR2 is SVGEGT. V lost 2 bases to trimming and J lost 4 bases, with 22 bases between them. The chain's CDR3 is CASSYRGGINARSDTQYF. CDR3 nucleotide sequence: TGTGCCAGCAGTTACCGAGGCGGGATCAACGCAAGGTCAGATACGCAGTATTTT.

This clonotype was counted between two and nine times. The V and J genes are TRBV6-6 and TRBJ1-2, with 7 nucleotides matching TRBD1. This CDR3 region has 16 residues. Germline CDR1 is MNHNY and CDR2 is SVGAGI (reference sequence). Unmatched junction bases numbered 13, after V lost 7 bases and J lost 2 bases. The CDR3: CASTPGGEGSNYGYTF. CDR3 coding DNA: TGTGCCAGCACCCCAGGGGGGGAGGGATCGAACTATGGCTACACCTTC.

This clonotype was recorded a few times. This chain connects TRBV20-1 to TRBJ2-7, with D maybe TRBD1 (5 bases). The J call may be in error: the DNA end matches TRBJ2-5 better. Germline assignment: CDR1 DFQATT and CDR2 SNEGSKA (reference sequence). CDR3 size: 12 residues. The CDR3 DNA reads as TGCAGTGCGCCCAGGGTTGAAGGGACCCAGTACTTC. Translation gives CSAPRVEGTQYF.

With regard to this clonotype: The junction differs from germline at one of its ends, possibly a read error. Here the CDR3 reads CASSEFTDYSPLNF. CDR3 nucleotide sequence: TGTGCCAGCAGTGAATTCACTGATTATTCACCCCTCAACTTT. The chain recombines TRBV25-1 with TRBJ1-6; D not resolved. Germline V CDR1 and CDR2: MGHDK, SYGVNS. CDR3 length: 14 residues. The whole variable domain, remainder taken from reference TRBV25-1 and TRBJ1-6, is EADIYQTPRYLVIGTGKKITLECSQTMGHDKMYWYQQDPGMELHLIHYSYGVNSTEKGDLSSESTVSRIRTEHFPLTLESARPSHTSQYLCASSEFTDYSPLNFGNGTRLTVT.